This T cell receptor beta chain emerged from a study of CD8 T cells in ankylosing spondylitis (dated by TCRdb to the late 2010s). Regarding the study in general: T cell receptor beta repertoires were profiled in healthy donors and ankylosing spondylitis patients so that disease-linked TCR variants could be found. The whole study cohort included 108 healthy donors and some 27 ankylosing spondylitis patients. Peripheral blood samples were taken, and synovial fluid was additionally collected from ankylosing spondylitis patients.

A distance of 22 bases separates the germline ends of V and J, which lose 6 bases and 4 bases respectively. The germline V gene yields SGDLS for CDR1 and YYNGEE for CDR2. From the cysteine through the phenylalanine, the CDR3 covers 16 amino acids. Only the CDR3 DNA stays, 48 bases, in frame from base 1. This clonotype was counted only a few times. It has no known antigen specificity. Within one base of it there is no much larger clone, and no base qualities were kept. Study-level results and caveats: A TCR beta motif made up of several highly homologous amino acid variants appeared to be characteristic of blood from ankylosing spondylitis patients. The disease-linked clones had a CD8+ phenotype and were found at relatively low frequencies in peripheral blood. The disease-linked clones were reported to be significantly enriched in matched synovial fluid samples from ankylosing spondylitis patients. Some TCR beta motif variants had previously been reported in synovial fluid and blood of reactive arthritis patients, which suggested common disease-initiation mechanisms.

The data were produced on an Illumina HiSeq 2500. Quantitative 5'-RACE with molecular barcodes was the method used to prepare the TCR beta libraries. The study's own analysis went as follows. To identify disease-linked TCR variants, a new computational method was used, one built on a probabilistic model of VDJ rearrangement. Starting from the raw public reads, TCRdb applied fastp trimming at Q25, assembled clones with MiXCR and retained in-frame beta chains. Each record represents a unique CDR3 protein, reported with the most common genes and DNA among its rows. Clone size and V and J calls follow TCRdb, not the original study. The sample has 300,000 to 350,000 distinct CDR3 sequences on record, less than 25% of them singletons. The biggest ten clones account for 3.5% of the sample.

The material sequenced was blood, either unsorted or a sorted T cell fraction (not recorded which). The V and J genes are TRBV9 and TRBJ2-5; TRBD2 might be the D gene, on 6 matching bases. The TCR originated in a female donor with ankylosing spondylitis or in good health (not recorded which). For the CDR3, the sequence is CASNPGARERGETQYF. The DNA is TGTGCCAGCAACCCAGGTGCCCGGGAGCGAGGAGAGACCCAGTACTTC.